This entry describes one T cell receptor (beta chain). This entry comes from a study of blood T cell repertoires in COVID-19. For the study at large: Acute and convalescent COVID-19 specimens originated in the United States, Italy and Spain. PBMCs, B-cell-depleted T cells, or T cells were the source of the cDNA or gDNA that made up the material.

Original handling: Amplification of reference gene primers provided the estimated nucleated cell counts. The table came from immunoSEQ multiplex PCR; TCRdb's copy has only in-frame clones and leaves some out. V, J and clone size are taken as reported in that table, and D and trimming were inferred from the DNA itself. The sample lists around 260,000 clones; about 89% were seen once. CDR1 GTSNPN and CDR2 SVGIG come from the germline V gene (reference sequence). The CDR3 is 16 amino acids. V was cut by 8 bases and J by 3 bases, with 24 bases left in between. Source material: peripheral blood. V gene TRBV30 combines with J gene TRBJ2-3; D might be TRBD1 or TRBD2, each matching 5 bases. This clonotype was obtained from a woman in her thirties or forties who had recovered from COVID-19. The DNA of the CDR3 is TGTGCCCGGGGTAGGAGTAAGGGGAATTGGACAGATACGCAGTATTTT. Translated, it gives CARGRSKGNWTDTQYF.